This record looks at one T cell receptor (beta chain) sequence and its context. Its target is unknown. This sample was included in a study of monozygotic twins with inflammatory bowel disease. Findings and caveats of the study: Differences in immunosuppressive treatment may have been a source of added variability in patient repertoires.

The length of the CDR3 is 13 residues. Germline V lookup: CDR1 LGHNA, CDR2 YSLEER. TCRdb reprocessed the 5' RACE reads, keeping one entry per CDR3 protein, no DNA. The table for this sample gives over 150,000 distinct CDR3 sequences. The J gene is TRBJ2-1, the V gene TRBV4-3. The sample consisted of blood. This clonotype originated in a human donor with ulcerative colitis or Crohn's disease, or a healthy co-twin of an affected twin (not recorded which). This CDR3 reads CASSQDRASSQFF.